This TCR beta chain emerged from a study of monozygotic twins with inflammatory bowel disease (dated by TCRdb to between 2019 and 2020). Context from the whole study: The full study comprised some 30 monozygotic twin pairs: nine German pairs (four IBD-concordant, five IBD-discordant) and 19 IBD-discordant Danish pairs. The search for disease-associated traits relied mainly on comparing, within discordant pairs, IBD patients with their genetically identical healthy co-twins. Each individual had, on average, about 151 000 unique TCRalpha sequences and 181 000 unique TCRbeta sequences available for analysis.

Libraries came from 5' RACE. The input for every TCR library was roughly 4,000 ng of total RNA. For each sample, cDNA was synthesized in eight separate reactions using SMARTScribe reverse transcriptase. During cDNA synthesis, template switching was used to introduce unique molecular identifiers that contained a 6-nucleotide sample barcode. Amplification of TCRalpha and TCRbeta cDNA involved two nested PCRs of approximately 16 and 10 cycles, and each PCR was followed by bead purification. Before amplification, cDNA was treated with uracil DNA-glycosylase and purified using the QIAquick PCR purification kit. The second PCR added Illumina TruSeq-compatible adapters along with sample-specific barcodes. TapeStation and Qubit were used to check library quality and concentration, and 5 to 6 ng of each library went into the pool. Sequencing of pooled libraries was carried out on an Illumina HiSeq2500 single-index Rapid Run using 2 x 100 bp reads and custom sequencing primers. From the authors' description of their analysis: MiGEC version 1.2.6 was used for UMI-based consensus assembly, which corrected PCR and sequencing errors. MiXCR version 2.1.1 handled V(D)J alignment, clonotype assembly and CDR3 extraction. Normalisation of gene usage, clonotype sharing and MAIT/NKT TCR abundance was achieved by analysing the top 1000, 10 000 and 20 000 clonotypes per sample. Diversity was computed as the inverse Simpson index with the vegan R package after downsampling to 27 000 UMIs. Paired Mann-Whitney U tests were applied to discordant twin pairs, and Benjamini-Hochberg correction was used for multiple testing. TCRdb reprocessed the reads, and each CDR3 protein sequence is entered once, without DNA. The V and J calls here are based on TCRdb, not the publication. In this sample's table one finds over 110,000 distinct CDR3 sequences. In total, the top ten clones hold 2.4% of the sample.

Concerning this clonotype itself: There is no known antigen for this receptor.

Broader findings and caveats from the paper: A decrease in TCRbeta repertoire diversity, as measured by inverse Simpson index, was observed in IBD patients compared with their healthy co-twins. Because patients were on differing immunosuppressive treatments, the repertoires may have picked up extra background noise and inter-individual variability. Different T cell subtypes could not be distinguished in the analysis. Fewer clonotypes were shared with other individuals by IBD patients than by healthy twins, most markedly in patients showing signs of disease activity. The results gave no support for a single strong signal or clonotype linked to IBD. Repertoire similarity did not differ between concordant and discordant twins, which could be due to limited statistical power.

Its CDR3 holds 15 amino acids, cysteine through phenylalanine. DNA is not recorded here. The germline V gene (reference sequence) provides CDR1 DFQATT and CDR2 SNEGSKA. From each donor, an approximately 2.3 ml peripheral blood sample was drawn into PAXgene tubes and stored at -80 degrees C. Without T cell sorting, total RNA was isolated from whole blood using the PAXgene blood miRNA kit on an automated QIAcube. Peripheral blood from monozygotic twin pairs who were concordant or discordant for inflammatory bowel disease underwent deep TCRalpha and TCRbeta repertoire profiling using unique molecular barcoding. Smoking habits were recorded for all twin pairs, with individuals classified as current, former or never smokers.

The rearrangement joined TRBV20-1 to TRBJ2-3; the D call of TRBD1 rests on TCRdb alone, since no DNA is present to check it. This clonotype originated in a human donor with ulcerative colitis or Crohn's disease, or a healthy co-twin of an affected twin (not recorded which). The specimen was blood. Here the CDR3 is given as CSARSPGQVTDTQYF.